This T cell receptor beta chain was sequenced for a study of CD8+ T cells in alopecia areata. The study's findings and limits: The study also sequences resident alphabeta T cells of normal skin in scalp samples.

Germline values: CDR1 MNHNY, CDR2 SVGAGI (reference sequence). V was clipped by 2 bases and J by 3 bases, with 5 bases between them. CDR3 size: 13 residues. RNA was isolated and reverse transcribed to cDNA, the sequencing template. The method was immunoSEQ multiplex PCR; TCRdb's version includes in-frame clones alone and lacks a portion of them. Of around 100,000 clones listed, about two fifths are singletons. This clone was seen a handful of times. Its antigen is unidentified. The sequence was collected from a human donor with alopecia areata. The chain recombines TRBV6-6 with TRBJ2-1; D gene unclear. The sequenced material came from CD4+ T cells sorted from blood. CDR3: CASSYTIYNEQFF. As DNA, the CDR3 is TGTGCCAGCAGTTACACCATCTACAATGAGCAGTTCTTC.